What follows is one TCR beta chain and its context. TCR beta from blood CD8+ and CD4+ T cells was sequenced. Negative isolation yielded CD8+ and CD4+ T cells; FACS enriched TEMRA cells. The CDR3 length is 18 residues. J lost 5 bases, V lost 3 bases, and 12 bases had no gene match. Germline assignment: CDR1 SGDLS and CDR2 YYNGEE. Random-hexamer reverse transcription was applied to roughly 0.5 to 1 ug RNA. Amplification of TCR beta CDR3 was carried out by immunoSEQ multiplex PCR, which covered 54 Vbeta and 13 Jbeta segments. Using its own MiXCR run on the immunoSEQ multiplex PCR reads, TCRdb lists one record per CDR3 protein. The sample has hundreds of thousands of distinct CDR3 sequences, 70% to 90% seen once. The data stem from a study of CD8 T cells in Susac syndrome.

The receptor was isolated from a human donor with multiple sclerosis. Sequenced: CD8+ T cells from PBMCs. The J gene is TRBJ2-5, the V gene TRBV9, with 14 positions matching TRBD2. The CDR3 coding sequence is TGTGCCAGCAGCGGGAACCTCGGACTAGCGGGAGGCTCTGAGACCCAGTACTTC. This translates into CASSGNLGLAGGSETQYF. Using reference TRBV9 and TRBJ2-5 for the parts outside the CDR3, the full variable domain is DSGVTQTPKHLITATGQRVTLRCSPRSGDLSVYWYQQSLDQGLQFLIQYYNGEERAKGNILERFSAQQFPDLHSELNLSSLELGDSALYFCASSGNLGLAGGSETQYFGPGTRLLVL.